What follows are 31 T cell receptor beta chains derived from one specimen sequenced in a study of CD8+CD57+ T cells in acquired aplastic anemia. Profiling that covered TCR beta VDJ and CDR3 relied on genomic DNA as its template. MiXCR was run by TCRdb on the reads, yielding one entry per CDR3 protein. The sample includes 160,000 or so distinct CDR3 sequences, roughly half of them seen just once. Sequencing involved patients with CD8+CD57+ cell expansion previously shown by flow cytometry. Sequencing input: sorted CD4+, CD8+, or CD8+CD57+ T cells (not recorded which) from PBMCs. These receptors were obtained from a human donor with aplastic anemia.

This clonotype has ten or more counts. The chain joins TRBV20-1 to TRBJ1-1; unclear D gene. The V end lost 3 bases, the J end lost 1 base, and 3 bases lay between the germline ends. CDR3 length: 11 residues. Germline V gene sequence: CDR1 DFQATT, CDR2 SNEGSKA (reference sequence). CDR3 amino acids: CSARENTEAFF. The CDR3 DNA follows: TGCAGTGCTAGGGAGAACACTGAAGCTTTCTTT.

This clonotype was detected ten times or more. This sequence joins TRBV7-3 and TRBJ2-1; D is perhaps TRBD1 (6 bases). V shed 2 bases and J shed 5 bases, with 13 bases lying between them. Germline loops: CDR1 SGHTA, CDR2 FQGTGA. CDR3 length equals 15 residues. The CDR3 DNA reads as TGTGCCAGCAGCTTAGGACAGCGAGTTAACAATGAGCAGTTCTTC. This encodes CASSLGQRVNNEQFF.

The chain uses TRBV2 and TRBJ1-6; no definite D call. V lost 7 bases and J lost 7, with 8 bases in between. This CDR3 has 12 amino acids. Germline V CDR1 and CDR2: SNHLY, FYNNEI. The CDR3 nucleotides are TGTGCCAGCAAGTCAGAGAATTCACCCCTCCACTTT. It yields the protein CASKSENSPLHF.

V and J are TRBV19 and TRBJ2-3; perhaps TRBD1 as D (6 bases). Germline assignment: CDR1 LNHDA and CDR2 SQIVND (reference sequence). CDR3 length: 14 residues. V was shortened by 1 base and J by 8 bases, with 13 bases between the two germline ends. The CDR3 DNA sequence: TGTGCCAGTAGTATAGCCCTGGGGGCCGTTACGCAGTATTTT. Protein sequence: CASSIALGAVTQYF. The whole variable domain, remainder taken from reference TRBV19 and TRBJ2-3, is DGGITQSPKYLFRKEGQNVTLSCEQNLNHDAMYWYRQDPGQGLRLIYYSQIVNDFQKGDIAEGYSVSREKKESFPLTVTSAQKNPTAFYLCASSIALGAVTQYFGPGTRLTVL.

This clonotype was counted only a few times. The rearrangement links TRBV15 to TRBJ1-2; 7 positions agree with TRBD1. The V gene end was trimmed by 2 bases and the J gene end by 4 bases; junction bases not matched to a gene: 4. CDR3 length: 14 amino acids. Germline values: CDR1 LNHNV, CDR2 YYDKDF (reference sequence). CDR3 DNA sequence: TGTGCCACCAGCAGAAACAGGGGTAGCTATGGCTACACCTTC. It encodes CATSRNRGSYGYTF. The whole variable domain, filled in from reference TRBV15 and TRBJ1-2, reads DAMVIQNPRYQVTQFGKPVTLSCSQTLNHNVMYWYQQKSSQAPKLLFHYYDKDFNNEADTPDNFQSRRPNTSFCFLDIRSPGLGDTAMYLCATSRNRGSYGYTFGSGTRLTVV.

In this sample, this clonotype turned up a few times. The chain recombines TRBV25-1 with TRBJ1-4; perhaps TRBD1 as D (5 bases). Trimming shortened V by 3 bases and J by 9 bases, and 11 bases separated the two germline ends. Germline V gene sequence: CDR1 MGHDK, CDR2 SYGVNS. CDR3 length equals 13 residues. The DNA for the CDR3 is TGTGCCAGCAGTGAGCAGGGAAAGCAAAAACTGTTTTTT. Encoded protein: CASSEQGKQKLFF.

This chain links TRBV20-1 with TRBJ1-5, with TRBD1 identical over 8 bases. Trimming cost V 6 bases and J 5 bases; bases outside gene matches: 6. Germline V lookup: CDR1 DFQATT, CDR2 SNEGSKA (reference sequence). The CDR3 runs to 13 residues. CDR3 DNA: TGCAGTGCCGGGACAGGCAGGTATCAGCCCCAGCATTTT. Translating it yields CSAGTGRYQPQHF.

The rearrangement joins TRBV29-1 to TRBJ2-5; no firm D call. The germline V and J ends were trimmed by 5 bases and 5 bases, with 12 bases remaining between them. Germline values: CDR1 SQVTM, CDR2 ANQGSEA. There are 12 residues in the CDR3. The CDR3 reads CSVSEGLETQYF. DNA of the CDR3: TGCAGCGTTAGTGAAGGGTTGGAGACCCAGTACTTC. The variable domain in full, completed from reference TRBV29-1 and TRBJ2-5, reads SAVISQKPSRDICQRGTSLTIQCQVDSQVTMMFWYRQQPGQSLTLIATANQGSEATYESGFVIDKFPISRPNLTFSTLTVSNMSPEDSSIYLCSVSEGLETQYFGPGTRLLVL.

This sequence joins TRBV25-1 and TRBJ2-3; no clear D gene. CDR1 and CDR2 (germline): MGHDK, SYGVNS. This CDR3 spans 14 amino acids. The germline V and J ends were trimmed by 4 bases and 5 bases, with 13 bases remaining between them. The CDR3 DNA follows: TGTGCCAGCAGTGCCCCCGTGATCGGAGATACGCAGTATTTT. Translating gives CASSAPVIGDTQYF. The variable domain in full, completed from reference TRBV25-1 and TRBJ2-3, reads EADIYQTPRYLVIGTGKKITLECSQTMGHDKMYWYQQDPGMELHLIHYSYGVNSTEKGDLSSESTVSRIRTEHFPLTLESARPSHTSQYLCASSAPVIGDTQYFGPGTRLTVL.

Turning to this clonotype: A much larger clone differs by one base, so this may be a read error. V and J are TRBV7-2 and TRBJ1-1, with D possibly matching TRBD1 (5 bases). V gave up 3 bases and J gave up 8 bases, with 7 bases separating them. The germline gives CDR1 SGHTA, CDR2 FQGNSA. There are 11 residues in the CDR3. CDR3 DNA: TGTGCCAGCAGCTTCGGGGGGGAAGCTTTCTTT. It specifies CASSFGGEAFF.

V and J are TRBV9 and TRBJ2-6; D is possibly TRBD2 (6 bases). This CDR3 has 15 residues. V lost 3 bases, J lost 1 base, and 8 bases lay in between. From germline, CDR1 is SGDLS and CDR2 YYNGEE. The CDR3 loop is CASSGAGSGANVLTF. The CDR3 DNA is TGTGCCAGCAGCGGCGCGGGGTCTGGGGCCAACGTCCTGACTTTC.

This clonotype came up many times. The CDR3 spells CASSQDGWGPNYGYTF. The CDR3, as DNA: TGCGCCAGCAGCCAAGATGGGTGGGGGCCAAACTATGGCTACACCTTC. J is TRBJ1-2 and V is TRBV4-3; TRBD1 is a possible D gene (6 bases). This CDR3 has 16 residues. V dropped 0 bases and J dropped 2 bases, with 13 bases sitting between them. Germline V gene sequence: CDR1 LGHNA, CDR2 YSLEER.

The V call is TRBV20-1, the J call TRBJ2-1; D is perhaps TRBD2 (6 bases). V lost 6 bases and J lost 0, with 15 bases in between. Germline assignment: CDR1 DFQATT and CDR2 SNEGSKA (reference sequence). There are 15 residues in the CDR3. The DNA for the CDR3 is TGCAGTGCATCGGGACTCCTGGGCTCCTACAATGAGCAGTTCTTC. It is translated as CSASGLLGSYNEQFF.

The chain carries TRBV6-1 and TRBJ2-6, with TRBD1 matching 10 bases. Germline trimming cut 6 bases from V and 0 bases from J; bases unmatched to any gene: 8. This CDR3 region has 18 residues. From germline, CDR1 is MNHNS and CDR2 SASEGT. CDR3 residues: CASRGDRGVLSGANVLTF. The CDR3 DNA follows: TGTGCCAGCAGGGGGGACAGGGGAGTGCTCTCTGGGGCCAACGTCCTGACTTTC.

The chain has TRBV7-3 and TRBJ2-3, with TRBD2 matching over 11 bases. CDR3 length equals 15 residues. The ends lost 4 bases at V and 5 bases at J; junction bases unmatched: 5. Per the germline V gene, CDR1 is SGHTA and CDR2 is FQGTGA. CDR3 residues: CASSSAGTSGDTQYF. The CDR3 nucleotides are TGTGCCAGCAGCTCGGCCGGGACTAGCGGAGATACGCAGTATTTT.

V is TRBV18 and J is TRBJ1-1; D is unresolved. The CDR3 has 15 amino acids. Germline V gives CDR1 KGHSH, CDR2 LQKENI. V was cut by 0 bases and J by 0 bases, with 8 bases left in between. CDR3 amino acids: CASSPPFGLNTEAFF. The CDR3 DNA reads TGTGCCAGCTCACCACCGTTCGGCCTGAACACTGAAGCTTTCTTT.

CDR3 residues: CASSEHYRGLPSYEQYF. CDR3 bases: TGTGCCAGCAGTGAACATTATCGGGGCTTGCCCTCCTACGAGCAGTACTTC. The chain recombines TRBV2 with TRBJ2-7; D possibly matches TRBD1 or TRBD2 (5 bases each). The V and J ends lost 2 bases and 0 bases respectively, with 17 bases between them. The CDR3 runs 17 residues. Germline CDR1 SNHLY, CDR2 FYNNEI.

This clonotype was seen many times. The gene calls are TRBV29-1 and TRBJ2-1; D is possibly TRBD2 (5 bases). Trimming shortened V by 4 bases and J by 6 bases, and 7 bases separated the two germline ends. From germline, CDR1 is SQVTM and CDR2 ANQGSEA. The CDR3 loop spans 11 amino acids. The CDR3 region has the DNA TGCAGCGTTGGCGGGCTCAATGAGCAGTTCTTC. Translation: CSVGGLNEQFF.

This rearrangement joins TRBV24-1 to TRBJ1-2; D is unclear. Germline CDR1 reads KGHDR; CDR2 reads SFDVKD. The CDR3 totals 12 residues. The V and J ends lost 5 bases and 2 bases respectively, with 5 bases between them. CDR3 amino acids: CATSVRNYGYTF. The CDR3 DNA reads TGTGCCACCAGTGTTCGGAACTATGGCTACACCTTC.

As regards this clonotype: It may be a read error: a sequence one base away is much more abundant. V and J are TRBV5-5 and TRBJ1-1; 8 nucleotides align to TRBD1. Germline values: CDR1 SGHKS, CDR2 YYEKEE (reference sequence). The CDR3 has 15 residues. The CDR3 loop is CAGSWGGTGNTEAFF. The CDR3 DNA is TGTGCCGGCAGTTGGGGGGGGACAGGGAACACTGAAGCTTTCTTT.

This chain's CDR3 is CASSPTWDGTTEAFF. CDR3 DNA: TGTGCCAGCAGCCCCACCTGGGACGGAACCACTGAAGCTTTCTTT. V usage is TRBV7-9 and J usage is TRBJ1-1, with D possibly TRBD1 on 5 matching bases. Germline V gene data show CDR1 as SEHNR and CDR2 as FQNEAQ (reference sequence). This CDR3 contains 15 residues. V dropped 5 bases and J dropped 4 bases, with 17 bases sitting between them.

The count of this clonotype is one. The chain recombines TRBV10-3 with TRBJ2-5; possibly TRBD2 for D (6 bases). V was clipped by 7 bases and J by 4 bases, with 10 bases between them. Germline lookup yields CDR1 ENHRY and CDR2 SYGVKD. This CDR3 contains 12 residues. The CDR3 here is CAITMGGETQYF. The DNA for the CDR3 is TGTGCCATCACGATGGGGGGAGAGACCCAGTACTTC.

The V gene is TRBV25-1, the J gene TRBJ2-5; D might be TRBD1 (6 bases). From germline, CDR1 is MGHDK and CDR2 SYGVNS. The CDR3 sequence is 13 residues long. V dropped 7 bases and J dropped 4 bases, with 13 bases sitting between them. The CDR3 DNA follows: TGTGCCAGCACCAGCAGAGGGGGAGAGACCCAGTACTTC. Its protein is CASTSRGGETQYF.

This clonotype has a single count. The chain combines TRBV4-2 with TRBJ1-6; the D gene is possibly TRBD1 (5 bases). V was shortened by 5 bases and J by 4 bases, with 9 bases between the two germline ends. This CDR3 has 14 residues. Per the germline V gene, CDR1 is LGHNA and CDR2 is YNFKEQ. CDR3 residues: CASSSGGYNSPLHF. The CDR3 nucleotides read TGTGCCAGCAGCTCCGGGGGTTATAATTCACCCCTCCACTTT.

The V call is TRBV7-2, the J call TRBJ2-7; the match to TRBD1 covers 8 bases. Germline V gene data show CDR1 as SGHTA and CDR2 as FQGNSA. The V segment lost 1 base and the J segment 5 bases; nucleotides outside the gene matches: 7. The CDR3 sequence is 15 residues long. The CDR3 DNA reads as TGTGCCAGCAGCTTAGTTTACAGGGGGATCAACGAGCAGTACTTC. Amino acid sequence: CASSLVYRGINEQYF.

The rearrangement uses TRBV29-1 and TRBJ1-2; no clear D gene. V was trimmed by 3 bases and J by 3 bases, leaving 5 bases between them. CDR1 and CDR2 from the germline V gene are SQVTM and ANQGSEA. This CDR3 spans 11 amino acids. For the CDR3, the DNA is TGCAGCGTTGAGGGGTACTATGGCTACACCTTC. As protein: CSVEGYYGYTF.

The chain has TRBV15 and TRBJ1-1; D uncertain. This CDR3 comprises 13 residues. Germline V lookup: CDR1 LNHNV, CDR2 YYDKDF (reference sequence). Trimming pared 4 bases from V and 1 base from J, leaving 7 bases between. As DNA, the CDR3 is TGTGCCACCAGCACCAGACAGAACACTGAAGCTTTCTTT. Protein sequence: CATSTRQNTEAFF.

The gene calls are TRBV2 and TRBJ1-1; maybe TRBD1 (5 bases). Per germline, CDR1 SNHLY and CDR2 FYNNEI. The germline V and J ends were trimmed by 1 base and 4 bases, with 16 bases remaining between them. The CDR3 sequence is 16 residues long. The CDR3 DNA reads TGTGCCAGCAGTGAAGATTGGAGGGGAACCATCACTGAAGCTTTCTTT. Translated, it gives CASSEDWRGTITEAFF.

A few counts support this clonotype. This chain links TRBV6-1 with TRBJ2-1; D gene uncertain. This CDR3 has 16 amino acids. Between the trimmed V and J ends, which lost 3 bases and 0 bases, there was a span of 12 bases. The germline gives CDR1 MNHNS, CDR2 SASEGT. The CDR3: CASSDVWRPSYNEQFF. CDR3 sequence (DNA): TGTGCCAGCAGTGATGTTTGGAGACCCTCCTACAATGAGCAGTTCTTC.

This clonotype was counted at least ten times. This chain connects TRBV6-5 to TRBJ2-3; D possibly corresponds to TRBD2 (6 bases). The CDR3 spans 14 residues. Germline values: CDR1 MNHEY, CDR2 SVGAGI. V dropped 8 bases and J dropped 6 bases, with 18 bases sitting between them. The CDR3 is CASSGRDLTDTQYF. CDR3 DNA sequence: TGTGCCAGCTCCGGGAGAGACCTAACGGATACGCAGTATTTT.

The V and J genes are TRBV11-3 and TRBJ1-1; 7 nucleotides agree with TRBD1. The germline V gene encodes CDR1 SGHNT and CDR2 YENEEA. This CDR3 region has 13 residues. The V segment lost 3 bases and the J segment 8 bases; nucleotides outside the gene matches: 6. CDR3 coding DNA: TGTGCCAGCAGCTTGGCGATGGACAGGGAAGCTTTCTTT. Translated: CASSLAMDREAFF.